This T cell receptor (beta chain) was sequenced in a study of cytomegalovirus exposure and HLA in healthy donors. Germline CDR1 SGHTA, CDR2 FQGNSA. V was shortened by 2 bases and J by 6 bases, with 16 bases between the two germline ends. The CDR3 sequence is 16 residues long. It was with 60 Vbeta and 13 Jbeta primers that the PCR ran. This table comes from immunoSEQ multiplex PCR, and its TCRdb copy is limited to in-frame clones, with some not included. There are approximately 110,000 clones in the sample; around 62% occur only once, and less than 4.5% lies in the top ten. The sequenced material came from PBMCs. The chain links TRBV7-2 to TRBJ1-4, with D unresolved. This clonotype was sampled from a man between 25 and 39 years old in good health and CMV-seropositive. DNA of the CDR3: TGTGCCAGCAGCTTAAATAGCGCTCGAGAGGATGAAAAACTGTTTTTT. Protein sequence: CASSLNSAREDEKLFF.